What follows are 13 T cell receptor beta chains derived from one specimen sequenced in a study. TCRdb passed the 5' RACE reads through MiXCR, listing each CDR3 protein once. The data contain 50,000 to 80,000 distinct CDR3 sequences, roughly 23% of them singletons. Sequencing was carried out using memory CD4+ T cells sorted from a lymph node. Subset in this sample: memory CD4+ T cells, CD4+CD45RO+CD25-. The receptors shown here come from a female donor with breast cancer.

This chain's CDR3 is CASSQMTAGGTDTQYF. The CDR3, as DNA: TGTGCCAGCAGCCAGATGACGGCGGGGGGAACAGATACGCAGTATTTT. This chain connects TRBV4-2 to TRBJ2-3, with 8 bases matching TRBD2. Germline values: CDR1 LGHNA, CDR2 YNFKEQ. J was trimmed by 3 bases and V by 3 bases; bases with no gene match: 8. The CDR3 extends over 16 amino acids.

This clonotype came up a few times. The chain combines TRBV6-2 or TRBV6-3 with TRBJ2-1, with D maybe TRBD2 (6 bases). V dropped 2 bases and J dropped 1 base, with 15 bases sitting between them. Germline-derived CDR1 and CDR2 are MNHEY and SVGEGT. This CDR3 comprises 17 residues. The CDR3 DNA reads as TGTGCCAGCAGTTACCCGGGCGGGACGGTTTCCTACAATGAGCAGTTCTTC. This encodes CASSYPGGTVSYNEQFF.

This clonotype was seen more than once but under ten times. The chain has TRBV11-2 and TRBJ1-1; the D gene is possibly TRBD1 (5 bases). Per the germline V gene, CDR1 is SGHAT and CDR2 is FQNNGV. The CDR3 runs 15 residues. V lost 1 base and J lost 3, with 12 bases in between. The CDR3 protein is CASSLVWGGDTEAFF. The CDR3 nucleotides are TGTGCCAGCAGCTTAGTCTGGGGGGGGGACACTGAAGCTTTCTTT.

This clonotype was seen a few times. The chain joins TRBV20-1 to TRBJ2-1, with 12 positions matching TRBD2. J gave up 6 bases and V 6 bases, and 6 bases lay outside the gene matches. The germline V gene has CDR1 DFQATT and CDR2 SNEGSKA (reference sequence). CDR3 size: 14 residues. The CDR3 sequence is CSAQLAGGFNEQFF. CDR3 bases: TGCAGTGCCCAACTAGCGGGAGGCTTCAATGAGCAGTTCTTC.

This clonotype occurred a few times. The chain uses TRBV10-1 and TRBJ1-2; D is unresolved. V was shortened by 0 bases and J by 5 bases, with 7 bases between the two germline ends. This CDR3 is built from 13 residues. Germline values: CDR1 WNHNN, CDR2 SYGVQD (reference sequence). The CDR3 protein is CASSESGRYGYTF. CDR3 DNA sequence: TGCGCCAGCAGTGAGTCGGGGAGGTATGGCTACACCTTC.

This clonotype was counted at least ten times. The chain employs TRBV7-6 and TRBJ1-1; D might be TRBD1 (5 bases). The CDR3 length is 14 residues. With 6 bases removed from V and 0 bases from J, the gap between germline ends came to 11 bases. Germline V lookup: CDR1 SGHVS, CDR2 FNYEAQ. As DNA, the CDR3 is TGTGCCAGCAGTGCCCCAGGGATGAACACTGAAGCTTTCTTT. Its protein is CASSAPGMNTEAFF.

Only a few counts were recorded for this clonotype. The rearrangement links TRBV12-3 or TRBV12-4 to TRBJ1-1, with unresolved D. Trimming cost V 4 bases and J 3 bases, with 6 bases left between them. This CDR3 has 12 amino acids. This CDR3 reads CASSSSYTEAFF. DNA of the CDR3: TGTGCCAGCAGTTCCTCCTACACTGAAGCTTTCTTT.

This clonotype was detected ten times or more. The rearrangement links TRBV29-1 to TRBJ2-1; D possibly matches TRBD1 or TRBD2 (5 bases each). Germline values: CDR1 SQVTM, CDR2 ANQGSEA. This CDR3 contains 12 residues. V gave up 8 bases and J gave up 7 bases, with 15 bases separating them. The DNA for the CDR3 is TGCAGCATCCGGGACGGTGGGAATGAGCAGTTCTTC. It translates to CSIRDGGNEQFF.

The chain combines TRBV2 with TRBJ1-1; possibly TRBD1 for D (5 bases). This CDR3 has 13 residues. Per germline, CDR1 SNHLY and CDR2 FYNNEI. Trimming pared 6 bases from V and 0 bases from J, leaving 8 bases between. Here the CDR3 reads CASRSGLNTEAFF. CDR3 nucleotides: TGTGCCAGCAGATCAGGGTTGAACACTGAAGCTTTCTTT.

This clonotype was seen more than once but under ten times. This sequence joins TRBV28 and TRBJ1-4, with 8 nucleotides matching TRBD1. With V trimmed by 6 bases and J by 7 bases, 10 bases remained unmatched. Germline assignment: CDR1 MDHEN and CDR2 SYDVKM. The CDR3 is 15 residues long. Here the CDR3 DNA reads TGTGCCAGCAGCTCAGGGGGCGGGATGGGTGAAAAACTGTTTTTT. Translated: CASSSGGGMGEKLFF.

This clonotype was recorded at least ten times. The chain carries TRBV6-2 or TRBV6-3 and TRBJ1-6; TRBD1 is a possible D gene (5 bases). There are 12 residues in the CDR3. V was shortened by 10 bases and J by 7 bases, with 11 bases between the two germline ends. Germline V gives CDR1 MNHEY, CDR2 SVGEGT. This chain's CDR3 is CAIRQPNSPLHF. The DNA for the CDR3 is TGTGCCATCCGACAGCCGAATTCACCCCTCCACTTT.

This clonotype has a count of ten or more. V is TRBV20-1 and J is TRBJ1-2; TRBD1 might be the D (5 bases). V lost 6 bases, J lost 6 bases, and 11 bases lay in between. This CDR3 contains 11 residues. CDR1 DFQATT and CDR2 SNEGSKA come from the germline V gene (reference sequence). The CDR3 sequence is CSAGTRDGYTF. CDR3 DNA sequence: TGCAGTGCCGGGACTCGGGATGGCTACACCTTC.

This clonotype was observed a few times. For the CDR3, the DNA is TGTGCCAGCAGCTTCGAAGAGACCCAGTACTTC. It translates to CASSFEETQYF. The genes are TRBV11-1 and TRBJ2-5, with no clear D. CDR3 size: 11 residues. The V end was cut by 3 bases, the J end by 3 bases, with 2 bases between. From germline, CDR1 is SGHAT and CDR2 FQDESV (reference sequence).